Below, 22 T cell receptor beta chains from the same sample are listed, as sequenced in a study of cytomegalovirus exposure and HLA in healthy donors. In the PCR, 60 Vbeta and 13 Jbeta primers were used. TCRdb's table, derived via immunoSEQ multiplex PCR, lists solely in-frame clones and lacks some. The repertoire table contains approximately 46,000 clones. The sequenced sample was PBMCs. Every receptor here comes from a male donor in good health and CMV-seronegative.

The gene calls are TRBV27 and TRBJ1-6; D is unclear. Germline CDR1 is MNHEY and CDR2 is SMNVEV (reference sequence). This CDR3 region has 17 residues. The V and J ends lost 3 bases and 2 bases respectively, with 14 bases between them. For the CDR3, the DNA is TGTGCCAGCAGTTTTGCCTATCCAGGAACCTATAATTCACCCCTCCACTTT. It encodes CASSFAYPGTYNSPLHF.

This chain joins TRBV10-3 and TRBJ2-3, with D possibly matching TRBD2 (6 bases). Germline V gives CDR1 ENHRY, CDR2 SYGVKD. The CDR3 extends over 14 amino acids. V was clipped by 4 bases and J by 4 bases, with 12 bases between them. This CDR3 is CAISVGGIADTQYF. CDR3 in DNA: TGTGCCATCAGTGTAGGAGGGATTGCAGATACGCAGTATTTT.

J is TRBJ2-7 and V is TRBV5-1; 8 bases are a match to TRBD1. The germline V gene has CDR1 SGHRS and CDR2 YFSETQ. The CDR3 is 14 residues long. After removal of 2 bases from V and 6 bases from J, the junction contained 7 bases not matched to a gene. CDR3 DNA: TGCGCCAGCAGCTTACCGGGACAGGCCGCCGAGCAGTACTTC. Protein product: CASSLPGQAAEQYF.

The chain joins TRBV6-5 to TRBJ1-5; no firm D call. There are 14 residues in the CDR3. Germline loops: CDR1 MNHEY, CDR2 SVGAGI. The V gene lost 6 bases and the J gene lost 4 bases, with 13 bases spanning the gap. The CDR3 loop is CASSKERGNQPQHF. CDR3 nucleotide sequence: TGTGCCAGCAGCAAGGAAAGAGGGAATCAGCCCCAGCATTTT.

V gene TRBV28 combines with J gene TRBJ1-2; 7 bases are a match to TRBD1. Germline V gene sequence: CDR1 MDHEN, CDR2 SYDVKM. The CDR3 totals 20 residues. J was trimmed by 6 bases and V by 1 base; bases with no gene match: 23. The CDR3 loop reads CASSLSRVLRSRQGDDGYTF. The CDR3 DNA reads TGTGCCAGCAGTTTATCGCGTGTTTTACGTTCGAGACAGGGTGACGATGGCTACACCTTC.

The chain is built from TRBV7-8 and TRBJ1-5; TRBD1 aligns across 10 bases. Germline lookup yields CDR1 SGHVS and CDR2 FQNEAQ. The CDR3 contains 16 residues. Trimming took 2 bases from V and 4 from J; bases not matched to a gene: 5. The CDR3 protein is CASSLYGQGGNQPQHF. CDR3 DNA: TGTGCCAGCAGCTTATACGGACAGGGGGGGAATCAGCCCCAGCATTTT.

This chain connects TRBV29-1 to TRBJ2-7; tentative D call: TRBD2 (5 bases). Trimming took off 0 bases at V and 5 bases at J, with 11 bases between the two ends. CDR3 length: 13 amino acids. CDR1 and CDR2 (germline): SQVTM, ANQGSEA. CDR3 amino acids: CSVEDRAGDEQYF. The CDR3 bases are TGCAGCGTTGAAGATAGGGCCGGGGACGAGCAGTACTTC.

This chain links TRBV6-6 with TRBJ2-1; D unclear. The length of the CDR3 is 12 residues. The germline CDR1 and CDR2 sequences are MNHNY and SVGAGI (reference sequence). V was shortened by 7 bases and J by 9 bases, with 13 bases between the two germline ends. This CDR3 is CASTPFPGEQFF. The CDR3 DNA follows: TGTGCCAGCACGCCCTTCCCGGGTGAGCAGTTCTTC.

The rearrangement joins TRBV2 to TRBJ1-5, with D tentatively TRBD1 (5 bases). V lost 3 bases and J lost 0, with 12 bases in between. This CDR3 contains 16 residues. Germline CDR1 reads SNHLY; CDR2 reads FYNNEI. DNA for the CDR3: TGTGCCAGCAGTGAGATCAGGGCTTATAGCAATCAGCCCCAGCATTTT. Residues: CASSEIRAYSNQPQHF.

This chain uses TRBV5-1 with TRBJ2-7; possibly TRBD1 for D (6 bases). Deletions cut 1 base from V and 11 bases from J, with 16 bases between. The CDR3 runs 13 residues. Germline V lookup: CDR1 SGHRS, CDR2 YFSETQ. The CDR3, as DNA: TGCGCCAGCAGCTTGCAACAGGGAGAAGGGGAGTACTTC. Protein product: CASSLQQGEGEYF.

V gene TRBV5-6 combines with J gene TRBJ2-7; possible D gene TRBD2, 6 bases. V dropped 4 bases and J dropped 2 bases, with 22 bases sitting between them. Germline-derived CDR1 and CDR2 are SGHDT and YYEEEE. This CDR3 is built from 17 residues. The chain's CDR3 is CASSARSSSAIPYEQYF. Here the CDR3 DNA reads TGTGCCAGCAGCGCGAGGAGTTCTAGCGCTATACCCTACGAGCAGTACTTC.

The chain employs TRBV7-9 and TRBJ2-1; the match to TRBD2 covers 8 bases. V lost 4 bases to trimming and J lost 2 bases; unmatched junction nucleotides: 7. The CDR3 sequence is 16 residues long. In germline, CDR1 is SEHNR, CDR2 FQNEAQ (reference sequence). This chain's CDR3 is CASSSGTSGPYNEQFF. In DNA, the CDR3 is TGTGCCAGCAGCTCGGGAACTAGCGGACCCTACAATGAGCAGTTCTTC.

The V gene is TRBV4-3, the J gene TRBJ1-6; no reliable D call. V was shortened by 0 bases and J by 7 bases, with 10 bases between the two germline ends. CDR3 length: 15 residues. Germline V gene data show CDR1 as LGHNA and CDR2 as YSLEER. The CDR3: CASSQDPGVNSPLHF. The CDR3, as DNA: TGCGCCAGCAGCCAAGACCCGGGTGTGAATTCACCCCTCCACTTT.

The rearrangement joins TRBV5-1 to TRBJ2-7, with 9 bases lining up with TRBD2. Germline-derived CDR1 and CDR2 are SGHRS and YFSETQ. Trimming took 0 bases from V and 3 from J; bases not matched to a gene: 4. The CDR3 contains 15 residues. The CDR3 loop reads CASSLDSGGFYEQYF. Written as DNA, the CDR3 is TGCGCCAGCAGCTTGGACAGCGGGGGGTTCTACGAGCAGTACTTC.

This chain uses TRBV28 with TRBJ1-5; D perhaps matches TRBD1 (6 bases). Germline lookup yields CDR1 MDHEN and CDR2 SYDVKM. V was cut by 6 bases and J by 5 bases, with 17 bases left in between. The CDR3 is 15 residues long. CDR3 nucleotide sequence: TGTGCCAGCAGCTACGGGACACTTGACTATCAGCCCCAGCATTTT. Protein product: CASSYGTLDYQPQHF.

V usage is TRBV4-2 and J usage is TRBJ2-2; 8 bases are a match to TRBD2. The V gene's germline CDR1 is LGHNA and CDR2 YNFKEQ. The CDR3 contains 16 residues. V was pared by 2 bases and J by 5 bases, with 7 bases of the junction left unmatched. CDR3 sequence reads: CASSQPIAGRTGELFF. As DNA, the CDR3 is TGTGCCAGCAGCCAACCGATAGCGGGAAGGACCGGGGAGCTGTTTTTT.

The V and J genes are TRBV7-2 and TRBJ2-1; D ambiguous. This CDR3 contains 14 residues. Trimming removed 5 bases from V and 6 bases from J, with 14 bases in between. Germline V gene data show CDR1 as SGHTA and CDR2 as FQGNSA. The CDR3: CASSPSGHGNEQFF. Written as DNA, the CDR3 is TGTGCCAGCAGCCCCAGTGGTCATGGCAATGAGCAGTTCTTC.

The J gene is TRBJ2-1, the V gene TRBV11-3; 12 nucleotides match TRBD1. Germline CDR1 SGHNT, CDR2 YENEEA. J was trimmed by 7 bases and V by 5 bases; bases with no gene match: 9. The CDR3 is made up of 16 amino acids. CDR3 bases: TGTGCCAGCAGCCAGGGGACAGGGGGCAATATGAATGAGCAGTTCTTC. Its translation: CASSQGTGGNMNEQFF.

The V and J genes are TRBV27 and TRBJ2-7; D is possibly TRBD2 (5 bases). Germline assignment: CDR1 MNHEY and CDR2 SMNVEV (reference sequence). V lost 0 bases and J 3 bases, leaving 15 bases between the germline ends. This CDR3 region has 16 residues. The chain's CDR3 is CASSLSGEWPGYEQYF. CDR3 nucleotides: TGTGCCAGCAGTTTATCTGGGGAGTGGCCGGGCTACGAGCAGTACTTC.

V usage is TRBV27 and J usage is TRBJ1-2; maybe TRBD1 (6 bases). Germline values: CDR1 MNHEY, CDR2 SMNVEV (reference sequence). This CDR3 is built from 14 residues. Trimming cost V 5 bases and J 2 bases, with 12 bases left between them. CDR3 sequence: CASSLTGSNYGYTF. The CDR3 coding sequence is TGTGCCAGCAGTCTAACAGGGTCAAACTATGGCTACACCTTC.

The chain is built from TRBV7-6 and TRBJ2-6; tentative D call: TRBD1 (6 bases). V was shortened by 2 bases and J by 4 bases, with 24 bases between the two germline ends. The CDR3 is made up of 20 amino acids. Germline lookup yields CDR1 SGHVS and CDR2 FNYEAQ. CDR3 sequence reads: CASSLNPLGADPKGANVLTF. In DNA form, the CDR3 reads TGTGCCAGCAGCTTAAACCCCTTGGGGGCAGACCCAAAGGGGGCCAACGTCCTGACTTTC.

This chain connects TRBV14 to TRBJ2-1; no clear D. The CDR3 sequence is 14 residues long. V lost 0 bases to trimming and J lost 7 bases, with 10 bases between them. CDR1 and CDR2 (germline): SGHDN, FVKESK. CDR3 protein: CASSQDISGNEQFF. In nucleotides, the CDR3 is TGTGCCAGCAGCCAAGATATTTCGGGTAATGAGCAGTTCTTC.